These 14 T cell receptor beta chains share one sample of origin, sequenced in a study of blood T cell repertoires in COVID-19. Generated by immunoSEQ multiplex PCR, the TCRdb table keeps only in-frame clones and is missing some. The sample consists of just over 350,000 clones, more than 75% of them appearing once. What was sequenced was PBMCs or T cells enriched from blood (not recorded which). The receptors stem from a young woman who had recovered from COVID-19.

The gene calls are TRBV27 and TRBJ2-2; D possibly corresponds to TRBD1 (6 bases). Germline CDR1 and CDR2: MNHEY and SMNVEV (reference sequence). The CDR3 is 15 residues long. Trimming cost V 6 bases and J 2 bases, with 13 bases left between them. CDR3 DNA sequence: TGTGCCAGCAGCCTTACAGGGCCTAACACCGGGGAGCTGTTTTTT. It yields the protein CASSLTGPNTGELFF.

V gene TRBV2 combines with J gene TRBJ2-7; perhaps TRBD1 as D (6 bases). Germline V gene lookup returns CDR1 SNHLY and CDR2 FYNNEI. V was cut by 7 bases and J by 2 bases, with 12 bases left in between. CDR3 size: 13 residues. Here the CDR3 DNA reads TGTGCCAGCATGAAACAGGGTCCCTACGAGCAGTACTTC. Translating gives CASMKQGPYEQYF.

The chain joins TRBV15 to TRBJ2-7, with a tentative D call TRBD2 (6 bases). CDR3 length: 16 amino acids. Germline assignment: CDR1 LNHNV and CDR2 YYDKDF (reference sequence). V lost 1 base and J lost 7, with 20 bases in between. This chain's CDR3 is CATSRGLGGVGLEQYF. In DNA form, the CDR3 reads TGTGCCACCAGCAGAGGCCTCGGGGGAGTGGGTTTAGAGCAGTACTTC.

This clone was observed a few times. The gene calls are TRBV19 and TRBJ2-7, with 11 bases fitting TRBD2. V was clipped by 3 bases and J by 5 bases; unmatched bases: 12. The germline V gene has CDR1 LNHDA and CDR2 SQIVND (reference sequence). The CDR3 length is 17 residues. This CDR3 reads CASSIRTSGGETNEQYF. The CDR3 region has the DNA TGTGCCAGTAGTATTAGAACTAGCGGGGGAGAAACGAACGAGCAGTACTTC.

The V call is TRBV7-6, the J call TRBJ2-2; 7 positions match TRBD2. The germline gives CDR1 SGHVS, CDR2 FNYEAQ. CDR3 length equals 14 residues. Trimming at V came to 8 bases and at J to 5 bases, leaving 8 bases not matched to a gene. CDR3 sequence: CASGGLGITGELFF. CDR3 nucleotide sequence: TGTGCCAGCGGAGGACTAGGAATAACCGGGGAGCTGTTTTTT.

The chain carries TRBV5-1 and TRBJ1-2; no firm D call. Germline CDR1 SGHRS, CDR2 YFSETQ. Trimming cost V 5 bases and J 2 bases, with 16 bases left between them. CDR3 length: 15 amino acids. The CDR3 protein is CASSLKSGGNYGYTF. CDR3 DNA: TGCGCCAGCAGTCTGAAGTCAGGAGGGAACTATGGCTACACCTTC.

This chain's CDR3 is CASSRTGGETQYF. In DNA, the CDR3 is TGCGCCAGCAGCCGAACAGGGGGAGAGACCCAGTACTTC. This chain uses TRBV4-1 with TRBJ2-5; 8 bases are shared with TRBD1. V shed 4 bases and J 4 bases; nucleotides not matched to a gene: 2. The length of the CDR3 is 13 residues. Germline CDR1 and CDR2: MGHRA and YSYEKL.

The chain joins TRBV3-1 (or the pseudogene TRBV3-2) to TRBJ2-7; 10 bases match TRBD1. Germline CDR1 LGHDT, CDR2 YNNKEL (reference sequence). This CDR3 region has 14 residues. With V trimmed by 4 bases and J by 3 bases, 3 bases remained unmatched. CDR3 sequence reads: CASSPGTGDYEQYF. For the CDR3, the DNA is TGTGCCAGCAGCCCCGGGACAGGGGACTACGAGCAGTACTTC.

The V and J genes are TRBV6-1 and TRBJ2-7; 7 nucleotides line up with TRBD1. Germline V gene data show CDR1 as MNHNS and CDR2 as SASEGT. CDR3 size: 15 residues. V was pared by 2 bases and J by 1 base, with 5 bases of the junction left unmatched. In nucleotides, the CDR3 is TGTGCCAGCAGTGAATGGTTGACAGGGTCCTACGAGCAGTACTTC. As protein: CASSEWLTGSYEQYF.

The gene calls are TRBV5-8 and TRBJ2-1; 14 bases are a match to TRBD2. This CDR3 region has 18 residues. V shed 0 bases, J shed 0 bases, and the junction held 2 bases outside the gene matches. The germline gives CDR1 SGHTS, CDR2 YDEGEE. The CDR3 sequence: CASSLAGTSGSSYNEQFF. The CDR3 DNA follows: TGTGCCAGCAGCTTGGCGGGGACTAGCGGGAGCTCCTACAATGAGCAGTTCTTC.

V and J are TRBV3-1 (or the pseudogene TRBV3-2) and TRBJ1-2, with D tentatively TRBD1 (5 bases). Trimming left V 0 bases short and J 5 bases short, with 16 bases between. CDR3 size: 16 residues. Germline V CDR1 and CDR2: LGHDT, YNNKEL (reference sequence). CDR3 region: CASSQEALGGRYGYTF. The CDR3 DNA reads as TGTGCCAGCAGCCAAGAAGCGTTGGGGGGGAGGTATGGCTACACCTTC.

The chain carries TRBV3-1 (or the pseudogene TRBV3-2) and TRBJ2-7, with 8 bases aligning to TRBD1. CDR1 is LGHDT and CDR2 is YNNKEL in the germline V gene (reference sequence). CDR3 length: 14 amino acids. J lost 4 bases, V lost 5 bases, and 7 bases had no gene match. The CDR3: CASSIRTGTYEQYF. As DNA, the CDR3 is TGTGCCAGCAGCATTCGGACAGGGACGTACGAGCAGTACTTC.

The chain links TRBV6-5 to TRBJ1-2, with 7 bases identical to TRBD1. Looked up from germline, CDR1 is MNHEY and CDR2 is SVGAGI. V trimming: 6 bases; J trimming: 0 bases; junction bases outside the gene matches: 7. The CDR3 has 15 residues. This CDR3 is CASSSPGQTNYGYTF. The DNA of the CDR3 is TGTGCCAGCAGCTCCCCGGGACAGACTAACTATGGCTACACCTTC.

The genes are TRBV3-1 (or the pseudogene TRBV3-2) and TRBJ2-1; 12 bases align to TRBD2. Germline trimming cut 0 bases from V and 7 bases from J; bases unmatched to any gene: 4. The germline CDR1 and CDR2 sequences are LGHDT and YNNKEL (reference sequence). The CDR3 spans 16 residues. CDR3 DNA sequence: TGTGCCAGCAGCCAAGATCTAGCGGGGGGGCGGAATGAGCAGTTCTTC. This codes for CASSQDLAGGRNEQFF.